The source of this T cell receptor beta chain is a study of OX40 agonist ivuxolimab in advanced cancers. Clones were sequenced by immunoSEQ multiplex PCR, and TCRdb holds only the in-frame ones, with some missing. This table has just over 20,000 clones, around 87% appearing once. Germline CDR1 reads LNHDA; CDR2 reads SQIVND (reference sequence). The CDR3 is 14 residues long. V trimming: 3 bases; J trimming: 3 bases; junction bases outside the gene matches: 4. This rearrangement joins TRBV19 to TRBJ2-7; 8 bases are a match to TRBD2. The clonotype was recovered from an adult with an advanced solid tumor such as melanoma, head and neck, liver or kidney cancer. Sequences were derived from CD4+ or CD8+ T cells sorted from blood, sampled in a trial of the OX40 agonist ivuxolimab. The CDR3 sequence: CASSMSSGGYEQYF. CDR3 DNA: TGTGCCAGTAGTATGTCCAGCGGGGGCTACGAGCAGTACTTC.